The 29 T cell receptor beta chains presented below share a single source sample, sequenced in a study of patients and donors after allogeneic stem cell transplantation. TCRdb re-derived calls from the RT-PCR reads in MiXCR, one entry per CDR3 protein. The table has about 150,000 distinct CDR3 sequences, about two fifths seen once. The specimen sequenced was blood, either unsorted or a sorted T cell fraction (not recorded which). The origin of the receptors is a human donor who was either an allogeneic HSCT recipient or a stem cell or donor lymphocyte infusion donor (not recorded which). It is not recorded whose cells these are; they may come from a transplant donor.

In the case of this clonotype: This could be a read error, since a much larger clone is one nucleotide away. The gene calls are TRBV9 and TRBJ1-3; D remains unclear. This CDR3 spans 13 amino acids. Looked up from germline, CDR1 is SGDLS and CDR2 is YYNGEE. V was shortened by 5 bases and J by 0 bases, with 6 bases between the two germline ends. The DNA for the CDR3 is TGTGCCAGCAGTGAGAGCTCTGGAAACACCATATATTTT. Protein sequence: CASSESSGNTIYF.

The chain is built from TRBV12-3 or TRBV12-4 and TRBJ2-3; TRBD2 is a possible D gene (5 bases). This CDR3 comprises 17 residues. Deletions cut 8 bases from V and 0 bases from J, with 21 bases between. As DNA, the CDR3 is TGTGCCAGCGACTACCCCGGGCTAGCTGGTAGCACAGATACGCAGTATTTT. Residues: CASDYPGLAGSTDTQYF.

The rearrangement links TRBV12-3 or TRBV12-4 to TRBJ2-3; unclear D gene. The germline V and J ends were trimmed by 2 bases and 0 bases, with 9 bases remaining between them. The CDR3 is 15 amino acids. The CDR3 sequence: CASSLRAPSTDTQYF. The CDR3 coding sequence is TGTGCCAGCAGTTTACGAGCGCCGAGCACAGATACGCAGTATTTT.

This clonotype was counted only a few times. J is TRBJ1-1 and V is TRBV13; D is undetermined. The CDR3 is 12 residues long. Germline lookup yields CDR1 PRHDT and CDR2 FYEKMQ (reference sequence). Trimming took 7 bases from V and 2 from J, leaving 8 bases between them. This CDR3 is CASIGSNTEAFF. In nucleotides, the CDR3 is TGTGCCAGCATCGGCAGCAACACTGAAGCTTTCTTT.

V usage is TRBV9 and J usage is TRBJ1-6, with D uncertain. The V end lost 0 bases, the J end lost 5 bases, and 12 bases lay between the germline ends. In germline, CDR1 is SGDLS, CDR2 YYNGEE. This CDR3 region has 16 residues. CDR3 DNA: TGTGCCAGCAGCGTAGGGGCCGGAACAGATAATTCACCCCTCCACTTT. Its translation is CASSVGAGTDNSPLHF. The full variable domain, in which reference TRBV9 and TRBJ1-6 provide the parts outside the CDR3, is DSGVTQTPKHLITATGQRVTLRCSPRSGDLSVYWYQQSLDQGLQFLIQYYNGEERAKGNILERFSAQQFPDLHSELNLSSLELGDSALYFCASSVGAGTDNSPLHFGNGTRLTVT.

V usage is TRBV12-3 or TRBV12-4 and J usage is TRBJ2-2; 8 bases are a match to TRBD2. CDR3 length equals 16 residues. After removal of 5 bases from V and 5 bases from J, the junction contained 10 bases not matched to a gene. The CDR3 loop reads CASSPGTRLHTGELFF. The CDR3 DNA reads TGTGCCAGCAGTCCCGGGACTAGACTCCATACCGGGGAGCTGTTTTTT.

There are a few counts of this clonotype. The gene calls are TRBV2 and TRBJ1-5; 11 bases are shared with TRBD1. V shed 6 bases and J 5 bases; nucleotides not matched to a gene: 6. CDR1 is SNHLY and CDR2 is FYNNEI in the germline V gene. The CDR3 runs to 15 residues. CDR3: CASSVDRGQDQPQHF. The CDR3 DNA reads TGTGCCAGCAGCGTGGACAGGGGGCAGGATCAGCCCCAGCATTTT.

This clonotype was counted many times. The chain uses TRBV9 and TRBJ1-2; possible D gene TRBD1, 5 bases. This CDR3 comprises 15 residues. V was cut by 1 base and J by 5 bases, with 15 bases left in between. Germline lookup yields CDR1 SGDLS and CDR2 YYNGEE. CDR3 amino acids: CASSVSSGTAYGYTF. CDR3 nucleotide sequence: TGTGCCAGCAGCGTATCGAGTGGGACCGCGTATGGCTACACCTTC.

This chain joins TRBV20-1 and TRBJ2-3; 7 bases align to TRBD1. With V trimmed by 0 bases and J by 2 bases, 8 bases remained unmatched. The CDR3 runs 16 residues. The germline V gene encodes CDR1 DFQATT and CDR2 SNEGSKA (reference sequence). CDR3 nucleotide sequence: TGCAGTGCTAGAGATCTAAGGGGGCTACCCACAGATACGCAGTATTTT. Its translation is CSARDLRGLPTDTQYF.

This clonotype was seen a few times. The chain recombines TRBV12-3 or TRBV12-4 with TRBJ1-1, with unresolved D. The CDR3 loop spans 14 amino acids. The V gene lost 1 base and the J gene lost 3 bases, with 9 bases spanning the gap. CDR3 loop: CASSLVGRDTEAFF. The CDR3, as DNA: TGTGCCAGCAGTTTAGTAGGGAGGGACACTGAAGCTTTCTTT.

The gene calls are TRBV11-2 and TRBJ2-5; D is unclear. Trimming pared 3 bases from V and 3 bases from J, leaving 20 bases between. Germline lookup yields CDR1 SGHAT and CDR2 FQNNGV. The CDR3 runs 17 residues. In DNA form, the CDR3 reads TGTGCCAGCAGCTTCACCTACCCCCTAGACACTAAAGAGACCCAGTACTTC. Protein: CASSFTYPLDTKETQYF.

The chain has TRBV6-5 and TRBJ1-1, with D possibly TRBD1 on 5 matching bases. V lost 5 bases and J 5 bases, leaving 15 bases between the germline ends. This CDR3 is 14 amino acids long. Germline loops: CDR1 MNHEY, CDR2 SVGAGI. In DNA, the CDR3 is TGTGCCAGCAGTAGCCGGGTGGGGGGGACTGAAGCTTTCTTT. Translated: CASSSRVGGTEAFF.

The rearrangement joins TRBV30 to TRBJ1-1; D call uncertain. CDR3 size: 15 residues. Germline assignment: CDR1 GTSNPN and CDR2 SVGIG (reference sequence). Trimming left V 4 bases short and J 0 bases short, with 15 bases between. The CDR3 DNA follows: TGTGCCTGGACCCAACGAGGAGCCATGAACACTGAAGCTTTCTTT. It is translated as CAWTQRGAMNTEAFF.

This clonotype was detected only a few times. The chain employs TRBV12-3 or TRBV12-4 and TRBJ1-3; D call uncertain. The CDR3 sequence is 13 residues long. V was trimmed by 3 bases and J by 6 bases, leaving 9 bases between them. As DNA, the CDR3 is TGTGCCAGCAGTTTCGGTGAGGTAAACACCATATATTTT. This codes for CASSFGEVNTIYF.

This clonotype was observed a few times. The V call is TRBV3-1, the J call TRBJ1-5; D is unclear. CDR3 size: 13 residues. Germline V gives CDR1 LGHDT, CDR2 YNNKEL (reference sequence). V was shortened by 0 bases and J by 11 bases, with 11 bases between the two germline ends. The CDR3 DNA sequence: TGTGCCAGCAGCCAAGATAGAACGCAAGCCCAGCATTTT. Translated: CASSQDRTQAQHF.

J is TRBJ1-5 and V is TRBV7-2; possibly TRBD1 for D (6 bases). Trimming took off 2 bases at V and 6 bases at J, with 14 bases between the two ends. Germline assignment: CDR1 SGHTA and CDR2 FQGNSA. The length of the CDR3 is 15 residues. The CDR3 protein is CASSLWAGEGQPQHF. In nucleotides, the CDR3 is TGTGCCAGCAGCTTATGGGCAGGGGAGGGTCAGCCCCAGCATTTT.

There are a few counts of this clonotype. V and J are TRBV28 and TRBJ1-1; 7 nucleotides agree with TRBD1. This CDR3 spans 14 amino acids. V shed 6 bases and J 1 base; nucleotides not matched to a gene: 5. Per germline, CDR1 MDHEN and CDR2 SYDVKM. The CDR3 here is CASRPGQQNTEAFF. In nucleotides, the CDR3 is TGTGCCAGCAGACCGGGACAGCAGAACACTGAAGCTTTCTTT.

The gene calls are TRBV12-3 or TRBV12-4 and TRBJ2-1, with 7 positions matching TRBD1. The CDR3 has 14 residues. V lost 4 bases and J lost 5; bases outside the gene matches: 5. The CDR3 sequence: CASSSRDRDNEQFF. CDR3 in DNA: TGTGCCAGCAGTTCCCGGGACAGAGACAATGAGCAGTTCTTC.

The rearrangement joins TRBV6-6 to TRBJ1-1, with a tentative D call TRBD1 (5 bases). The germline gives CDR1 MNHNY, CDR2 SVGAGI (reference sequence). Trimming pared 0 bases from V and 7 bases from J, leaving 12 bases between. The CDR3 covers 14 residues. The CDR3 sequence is CASSYSWGGGEAFF. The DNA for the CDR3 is TGTGCCAGCAGTTACTCCTGGGGCGGGGGTGAAGCTTTCTTT.

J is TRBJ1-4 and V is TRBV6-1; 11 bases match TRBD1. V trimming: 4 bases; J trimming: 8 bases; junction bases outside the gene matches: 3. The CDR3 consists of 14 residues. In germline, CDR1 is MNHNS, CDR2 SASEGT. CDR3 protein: CASSVDRGQEKLFF. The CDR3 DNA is TGTGCCAGCAGTGTGGACAGGGGGCAGGAAAAACTGTTTTTT.

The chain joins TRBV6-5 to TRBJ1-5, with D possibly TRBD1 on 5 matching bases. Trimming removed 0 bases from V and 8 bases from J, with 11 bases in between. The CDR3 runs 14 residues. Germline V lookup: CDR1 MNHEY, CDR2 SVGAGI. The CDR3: CASSYSAGQEPQHF. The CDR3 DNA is TGTGCCAGCAGTTACTCCGCGGGGCAGGAGCCCCAGCATTTT.

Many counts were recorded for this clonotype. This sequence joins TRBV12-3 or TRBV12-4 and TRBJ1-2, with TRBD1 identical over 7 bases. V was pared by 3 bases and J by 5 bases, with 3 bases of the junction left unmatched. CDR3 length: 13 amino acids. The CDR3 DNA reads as TGTGCCAGCAGTTTCGTGACAGGGTATGGCTACACCTTC. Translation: CASSFVTGYGYTF.

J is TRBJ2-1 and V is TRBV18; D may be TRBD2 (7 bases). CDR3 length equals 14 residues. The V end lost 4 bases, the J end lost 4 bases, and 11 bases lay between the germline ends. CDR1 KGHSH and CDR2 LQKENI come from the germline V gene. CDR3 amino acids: CASSRGGQYNEQFF. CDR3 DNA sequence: TGTGCCAGCTCACGGGGGGGACAATACAATGAGCAGTTCTTC.

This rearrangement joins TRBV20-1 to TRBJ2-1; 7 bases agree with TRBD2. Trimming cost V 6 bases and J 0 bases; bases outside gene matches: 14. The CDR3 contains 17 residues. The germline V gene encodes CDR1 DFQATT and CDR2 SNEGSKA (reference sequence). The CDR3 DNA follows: TGCAGTGCCGTAGTCGTCGGGGGGTATACCTCCTACAATGAGCAGTTCTTC. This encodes CSAVVVGGYTSYNEQFF.

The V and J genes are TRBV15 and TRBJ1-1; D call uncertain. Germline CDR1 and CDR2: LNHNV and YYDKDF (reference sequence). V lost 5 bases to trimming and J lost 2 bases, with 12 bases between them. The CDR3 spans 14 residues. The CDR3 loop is CATSLKRLNTEAFF. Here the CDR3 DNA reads TGTGCCACCAGCCTAAAGAGACTAAACACTGAAGCTTTCTTT. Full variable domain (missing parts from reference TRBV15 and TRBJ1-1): DAMVIQNPRYQVTQFGKPVTLSCSQTLNHNVMYWYQQKSSQAPKLLFHYYDKDFNNEADTPDNFQSRRPNTSFCFLDIRSPGLGDTAMYLCATSLKRLNTEAFFGQGTRLTVV.

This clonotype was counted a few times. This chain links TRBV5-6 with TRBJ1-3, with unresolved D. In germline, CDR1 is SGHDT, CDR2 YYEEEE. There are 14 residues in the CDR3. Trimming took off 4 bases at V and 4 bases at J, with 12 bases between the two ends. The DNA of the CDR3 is TGTGCCAGCAGCGGTCGGGGTTCGGGAAACACCATATATTTT. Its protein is CASSGRGSGNTIYF.

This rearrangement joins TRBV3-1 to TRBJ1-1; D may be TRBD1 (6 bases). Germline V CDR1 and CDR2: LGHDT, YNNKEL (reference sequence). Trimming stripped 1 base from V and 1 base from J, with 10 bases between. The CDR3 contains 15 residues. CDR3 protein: CASSQVTGWNTEAFF. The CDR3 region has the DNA TGTGCCAGCAGCCAAGTAACAGGGTGGAACACTGAAGCTTTCTTT.

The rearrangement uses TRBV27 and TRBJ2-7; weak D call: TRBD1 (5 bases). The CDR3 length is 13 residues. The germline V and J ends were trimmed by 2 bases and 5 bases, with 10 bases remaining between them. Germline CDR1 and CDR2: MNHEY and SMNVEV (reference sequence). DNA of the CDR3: TGTGCCAGCAGTTTAATGTTCAGGGACGAGCAGTACTTC. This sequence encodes CASSLMFRDEQYF.

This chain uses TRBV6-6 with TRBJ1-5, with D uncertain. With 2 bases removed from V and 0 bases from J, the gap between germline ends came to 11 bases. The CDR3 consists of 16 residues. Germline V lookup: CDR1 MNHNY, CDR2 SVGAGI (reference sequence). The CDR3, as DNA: TGTGCCAGCAGTTACAATGGGCTTCATAGCAATCAGCCCCAGCATTTT. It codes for CASSYNGLHSNQPQHF.